The T cell receptor beta chain described here comes from a study of blood T cell repertoires in COVID-19. The table came from immunoSEQ multiplex PCR; TCRdb's copy has only in-frame clones and leaves some out. The table has under 250,000 clones, about 81% seen once; the top ten hold approximately 5.6%. CDR1 is MNHEY and CDR2 is SMNVEV in the germline V gene (reference sequence). The germline V and J ends were trimmed by 5 bases and 6 bases, with 9 bases remaining between them. The CDR3 loop spans 12 amino acids. This sequence joins TRBV27 and TRBJ2-3; D remains unclear. Sequenced sample: peripheral blood. The sequence derives from a woman between 70 and 85 years old with COVID-19, enrolled during active disease. CDR3 in amino acids: CASSNPRDTQYF. The DNA for the CDR3 is TGTGCCAGCAGTAACCCCAGGGATACGCAGTATTTT.